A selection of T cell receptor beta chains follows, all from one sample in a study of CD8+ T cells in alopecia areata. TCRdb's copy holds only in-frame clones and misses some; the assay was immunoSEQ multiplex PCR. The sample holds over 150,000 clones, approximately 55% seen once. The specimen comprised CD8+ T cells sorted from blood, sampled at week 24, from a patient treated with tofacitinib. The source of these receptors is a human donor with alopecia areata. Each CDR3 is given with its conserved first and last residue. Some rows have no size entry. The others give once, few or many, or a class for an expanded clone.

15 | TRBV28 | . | CASSSDRSGNQPQHF
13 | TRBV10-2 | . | CASSDGGGQPQHF
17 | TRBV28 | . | CASSSSSEGSSYNEQFF
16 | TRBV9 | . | CASSPGRTIRGTEAFF
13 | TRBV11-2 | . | CASTLERDTEAFF
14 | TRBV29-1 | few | CSVEGGPIYNEQFF
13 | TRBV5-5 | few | CASSFTGYNEQFF
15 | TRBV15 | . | CATSRRREANEKLFF
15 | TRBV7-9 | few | CASSEKAAVNEKLFF
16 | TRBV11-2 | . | CASSLVAGGDYYGYTF
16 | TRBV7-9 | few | CASSKEWQVTTDTQYF
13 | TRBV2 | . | CASRANSRDTQYF
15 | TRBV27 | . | CASSAGQGDKNIQYF
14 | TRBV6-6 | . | CASSVDRGIRGYTF